This paragraph reports one T cell receptor beta chain. Its cognate antigen is unknown. This record comes from a study of lymphopenia after photon versus proton radiotherapy. Whole-study findings and limits: Photon-treated patients lost naive T cells and TCR diversity; proton-treated stayed stable.

V lost 5 bases and J lost 3; bases outside the gene matches: 8. The CDR3 is made up of 15 amino acids. Germline V gene lookup returns CDR1 LGHNA and CDR2 YSLEER. Repertoires were generated with immunoSEQ multiplex PCR, while TCRdb's copy carries only in-frame clones and drops some. The sample carries 70,000 or so clones, approximately 91% recorded once. This TCR derives from a woman aged 70 to 79 with pancreatic cancer. The rearrangement joins TRBV4-3 to TRBJ2-7; 9 bases are a match to TRBD1. The sequenced sample was peripheral blood, obtained from a patient treated with photon-based radiotherapy. The CDR3: CASSMYTGGFYEQYF. As DNA, the CDR3 is TGCGCCAGCAGCATGTACACAGGGGGCTTCTACGAGCAGTACTTC.